Below, one TCR beta chain is given with its context. Original processing notes: The authors estimated nucleated cell counts from reference gene primer amplification. Data came from immunoSEQ multiplex PCR; TCRdb stores just in-frame clones and leaves some out. The V and J calls and clone size are taken from that table; D and trimming were inferred from the DNA. The data contain around 120,000 clones, 85% to 90% of them singletons. These data belong to a study of blood T cell repertoires in COVID-19. Study-wide context: Collection of acute and convalescent COVID-19 samples took place in the United States, Italy and Spain. Sources were T cells, B-cell-depleted T cells, or PBMCs; the material itself was cDNA or gDNA.

The CDR3 spans 15 residues. Trimming at V came to 4 bases and at J to 5 bases, leaving 9 bases not matched to a gene. CDR1 and CDR2 (germline): SGHDN, FVKESK. The specimen was peripheral blood. This receptor was taken from an elderly man with acute or convalescent COVID-19. The J gene is TRBJ2-7, the V gene TRBV14; 9 bases fit TRBD1. CDR3 loop: CASSRRTGGENEQYF. CDR3 DNA sequence: TGTGCCAGCAGCCGCCGTACAGGGGGCGAGAACGAGCAGTACTTC.